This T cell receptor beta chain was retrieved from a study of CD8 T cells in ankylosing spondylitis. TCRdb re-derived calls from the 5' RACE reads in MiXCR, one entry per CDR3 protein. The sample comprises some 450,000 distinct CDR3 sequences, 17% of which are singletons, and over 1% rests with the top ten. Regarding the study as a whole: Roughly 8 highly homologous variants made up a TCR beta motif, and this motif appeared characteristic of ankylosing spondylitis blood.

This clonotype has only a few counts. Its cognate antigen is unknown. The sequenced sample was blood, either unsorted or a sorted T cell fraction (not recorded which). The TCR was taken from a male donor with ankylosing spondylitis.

The CDR3 spells CSASESGGAGDTQYF. The DNA for the CDR3 is TGCAGTGCTAGTGAGAGCGGGGGGGCTGGAGATACGCAGTATTTT. J is TRBJ2-3 and V is TRBV20-1; 10 nucleotides match TRBD2. The CDR3 is 15 residues long. Per germline, CDR1 DFQATT and CDR2 SNEGSKA (reference sequence). V lost 3 bases and J lost 5; bases outside the gene matches: 8.